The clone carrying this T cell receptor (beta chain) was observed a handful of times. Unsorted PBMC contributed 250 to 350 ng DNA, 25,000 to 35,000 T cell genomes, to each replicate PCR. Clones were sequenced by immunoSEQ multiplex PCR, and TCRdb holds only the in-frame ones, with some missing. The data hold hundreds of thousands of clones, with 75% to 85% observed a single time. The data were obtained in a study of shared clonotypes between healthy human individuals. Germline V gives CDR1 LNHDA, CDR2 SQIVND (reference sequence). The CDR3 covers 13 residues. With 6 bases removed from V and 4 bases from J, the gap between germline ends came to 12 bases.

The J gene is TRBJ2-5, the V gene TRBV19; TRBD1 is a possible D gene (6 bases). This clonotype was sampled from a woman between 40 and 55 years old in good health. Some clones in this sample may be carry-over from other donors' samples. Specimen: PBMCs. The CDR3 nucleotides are TGTGCCAGTAGCACCACAGGGAGAGAGACCCAGTACTTC. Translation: CASSTTGRETQYF.